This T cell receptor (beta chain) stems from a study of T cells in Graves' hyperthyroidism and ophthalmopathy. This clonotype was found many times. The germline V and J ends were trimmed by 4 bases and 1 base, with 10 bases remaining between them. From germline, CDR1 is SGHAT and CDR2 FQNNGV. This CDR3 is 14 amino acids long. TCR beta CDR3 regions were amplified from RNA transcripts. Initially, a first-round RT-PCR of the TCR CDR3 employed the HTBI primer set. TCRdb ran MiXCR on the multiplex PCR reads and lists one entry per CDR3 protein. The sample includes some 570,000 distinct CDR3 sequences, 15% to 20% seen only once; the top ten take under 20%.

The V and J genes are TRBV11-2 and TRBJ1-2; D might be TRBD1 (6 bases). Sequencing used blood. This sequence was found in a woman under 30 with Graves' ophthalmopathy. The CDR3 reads CASSSDRSNYGYTF. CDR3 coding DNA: TGTGCCAGCAGCTCCGACAGGAGTAACTATGGCTACACCTTC.